Presented here are 18 T cell receptor beta chains from one specimen sequenced in a study of long-term antiretroviral therapy in people with HIV. The run of the v3.0 immunoSEQ assay was at survey level. Sequencing used immunoSEQ multiplex PCR; TCRdb keeps in-frame clones, though not all of them. Of about 24,000 clones listed, roughly 94% are singletons. The sample was unsorted PBMCs, taken roughly 5.1 years after starting antiretroviral therapy. The receptors derive from a woman in her 50s with HIV.

J is TRBJ2-7 and V is TRBV7-2; 9 nucleotides match TRBD1. The V and J ends lost 7 bases and 3 bases, in that order; junction bases with no gene match: 7. Germline V gives CDR1 SGHTA, CDR2 FQGNSA. This CDR3 has 14 amino acids. This CDR3 reads CASTQTGGNYEQYF. The CDR3 nucleotides are TGTGCCAGCACCCAGACAGGGGGTAACTACGAGCAGTACTTC.

This chain joins TRBV5-8 and TRBJ2-4; D remains ambiguous. This CDR3 region has 15 residues. Germline-derived CDR1 and CDR2 are SGHTS and YDEGEE. The V gene lost 3 bases and the J gene lost 5 bases, with 15 bases spanning the gap. The CDR3 nucleotides read TGTGCCAGCAGCTCCGGCCGGTTCGTTCAAAACATTCAGTACTTC. This translates into CASSSGRFVQNIQYF.

J is TRBJ2-3 and V is TRBV19; tentatively, D is TRBD2 (5 bases). This CDR3 comprises 15 residues. The germline V gene has CDR1 LNHDA and CDR2 SQIVND (reference sequence). V was cut by 4 bases and J by 5 bases, with 16 bases left in between. The CDR3 loop reads CASSTRINGIDTQYF. The DNA for the CDR3 is TGTGCCAGTAGTACCCGGATCAACGGGATAGATACGCAGTATTTT.

V usage is TRBV4-3 and J usage is TRBJ2-1; 8 bases line up with TRBD2. V lost 1 base and J lost 0; bases outside the gene matches: 2. The CDR3 is made up of 16 amino acids. Germline loops: CDR1 LGHNA, CDR2 YSLEER. Written as DNA, the CDR3 is TGCGCCAGCAGCCAAGTACTAGCGGCCTCCTACAATGAGCAGTTCTTC. Its protein is CASSQVLAASYNEQFF.

V usage is TRBV6-6 and J usage is TRBJ2-3, with TRBD1 identical over 7 bases. V was pared by 6 bases and J by 2 bases, with 8 bases of the junction left unmatched. Germline assignment: CDR1 MNHNY and CDR2 SVGAGI (reference sequence). The CDR3 is made up of 15 amino acids. The CDR3, as DNA: TGTGCCAGCAGCGAGGGACAGAGGTACACAGATACGCAGTATTTT. This gives the protein CASSEGQRYTDTQYF.

This chain links TRBV7-2 with TRBJ1-1, with 7 bases matching TRBD1. The CDR3 runs to 14 residues. The germline gives CDR1 SGHTA, CDR2 FQGNSA. With V trimmed by 5 bases and J by 4 bases, 7 bases remained unmatched. The CDR3 protein is CASSPLTGVTEAFF. In DNA form, the CDR3 reads TGTGCCAGCAGCCCCCTTACAGGGGTCACTGAAGCTTTCTTT.

The V call is TRBV28, the J call TRBJ2-7, with D possibly matching TRBD1 (6 bases). This CDR3 is built from 11 residues. Trimming left V 5 bases short and J 4 bases short, with 6 bases between. Germline CDR1 MDHEN, CDR2 SYDVKM. The CDR3 here is CASSTGYEQYF. The CDR3 nucleotides are TGTGCCAGCAGTACAGGGTACGAGCAGTACTTC.

This chain uses TRBV5-1 with TRBJ2-3, with TRBD2 identical over 7 bases. CDR1 SGHRS and CDR2 YFSETQ come from the germline V gene. The CDR3 extends over 16 amino acids. V was pared by 3 bases and J by 2 bases, with 9 bases of the junction left unmatched. The CDR3 DNA follows: TGCGCCAGCAGCTACCGGACTAGTTCGGTCACAGATACGCAGTATTTT. Its protein is CASSYRTSSVTDTQYF.

The rearrangement uses TRBV7-3 and TRBJ2-7; D tentatively reads TRBD1 or TRBD2 (5 bases each). Germline assignment: CDR1 SGHTA and CDR2 FQGTGA. CDR3 size: 14 residues. V was clipped by 5 bases and J by 3 bases, with 14 bases between them. For the CDR3, the DNA is TGTGCCAGCAGCCAAGACCCGGGGCGCTACGAGCAGTACTTC. This sequence encodes CASSQDPGRYEQYF.

DNA for the CDR3: TGTGCCAGCAGTTACTCGACAGCTGGGAACACTGAAGCTTTCTTT. Translation gives CASSYSTAGNTEAFF. This rearrangement joins TRBV6-5 to TRBJ1-1; a possible D gene is TRBD1 (5 bases). This CDR3 is 15 amino acids long. Trimming pared 0 bases from V and 1 base from J, leaving 9 bases between. In germline, CDR1 is MNHEY, CDR2 SVGAGI.

This chain connects TRBV5-1 to TRBJ2-1; D call uncertain. The CDR3 runs 11 residues. V lost 4 bases and J 9 bases, leaving 8 bases between the germline ends. Germline CDR1 reads SGHRS; CDR2 reads YFSETQ. The CDR3 DNA sequence: TGCGCCAGCAGCCTGGACGGTGAGCAGTTCTTC. It translates to CASSLDGEQFF.

CDR3 residues: CASSKITGELFF. CDR3 nucleotides: TGTGCCAGCAGCAAAATCACCGGGGAGCTGTTTTTT. V and J are TRBV7-9 and TRBJ2-2; D unresolved. The CDR3 runs to 12 residues. Trimming cost V 5 bases and J 4 bases, with 5 bases left between them. Germline CDR1 SEHNR, CDR2 FQNEAQ (reference sequence).

The chain recombines TRBV2 with TRBJ2-3; D is uncertain. Germline V gene lookup returns CDR1 SNHLY and CDR2 FYNNEI. V dropped 4 bases and J dropped 4 bases, with 6 bases sitting between them. CDR3 length equals 12 residues. CDR3 coding DNA: TGTGCCAGCAGTGGGAGCGCAGATACGCAGTATTTT. Amino acid sequence: CASSGSADTQYF.

The rearrangement links TRBV27 to TRBJ2-1; 9 nucleotides line up with TRBD2. V dropped 5 bases and J dropped 8; count of bases not matched to a gene: 10. CDR1 is MNHEY and CDR2 is SMNVEV in the germline V gene (reference sequence). The CDR3 contains 15 residues. The CDR3 loop reads CASSLSGSTIDEQFF. Written as DNA, the CDR3 is TGTGCCAGCAGTCTTAGCGGGAGTACAATCGATGAGCAGTTCTTC.

The chain employs TRBV7-2 and TRBJ1-2; no definite D call. CDR3 size: 14 residues. Trimming pared 4 bases from V and 3 bases from J, leaving 12 bases between. The germline gives CDR1 SGHTA, CDR2 FQGNSA. The CDR3 DNA sequence: TGTGCCAGCAGCTGGGCGGAATTACACTATGGCTACACCTTC. It codes for CASSWAELHYGYTF.

The chain links TRBV28 to TRBJ1-1; maybe TRBD1 (5 bases). Germline V lookup: CDR1 MDHEN, CDR2 SYDVKM. Trimming removed 3 bases from V and 7 bases from J, with 6 bases in between. The CDR3 sequence is 11 residues long. The CDR3 loop is CASSFGGEAFF. The CDR3 DNA reads TGTGCCAGCAGTTTTGGGGGTGAAGCTTTCTTT.

The CDR3 sequence is CASSLIGTSGRFTYNEQFF. For the CDR3, the DNA is TGTGCCAGCAGCTTAATTGGGACTAGCGGGAGATTTACCTACAATGAGCAGTTCTTC. The chain is built from TRBV7-9 and TRBJ2-1; 14 positions match TRBD2. Trimming cost V 2 bases and J 2 bases; bases outside gene matches: 8. CDR1 and CDR2 (germline): SEHNR, FQNEAQ (reference sequence). The length of the CDR3 is 19 residues.

The V and J genes are TRBV7-9 and TRBJ2-1; the D is unclear. Germline V gives CDR1 SEHNR, CDR2 FQNEAQ (reference sequence). The CDR3 has 13 amino acids. V lost 4 bases to trimming and J lost 2 bases, with 6 bases between them. CDR3 bases: TGTGCCAGCAGCTCCCTGCCCTACAATGAGCAGTTCTTC. Protein: CASSSLPYNEQFF.